These T cell receptor beta chains were read from a single sample in a study of CD8+ T cells in alopecia areata. Profiled with immunoSEQ multiplex PCR; TCRdb holds only in-frame clones, not every one. The sample lists about 190,000 clones; 50% to 60% were seen once. This material consisted of CD4+ T cells sorted from blood, taken at week 4, from a patient treated with tofacitinib. The receptors shown here come from a human donor with alopecia areata. The CDR3 runs from the conserved cysteine through the conserved F or W. Fields, in order: clone size, J gene, D gene, V gene, CDR3 protein, CDR3 DNA. The D gene is left open where the match is weak. The size entry is marked missing in some rows and otherwise reads once, few, many or a size class.

-,TRBJ2-1,-,TRBV5-6,CASSLVSGRNEQFF,TGTGCCAGCAGCTTGGTGTCAGGAAGAAATGAGCAGTTCTTC
-,TRBJ2-1,-,TRBV19,CASSSRNEQFF,TGTGCCAGTAGTTCGCGTAATGAGCAGTTCTTC
once,TRBJ1-4,-,TRBV30,CAWTTNEKLFF,TGTGCCTGGACGACTAATGAAAAACTGTTTTTT
once,TRBJ1-2,TRBD1,TRBV7-9,CASSDGTGIGYTF,TGTGCCAGCAGCGATGGGACAGGGATAGGCTACACCTTC
-,TRBJ1-2,TRBD1,TRBV18,CASSPGTGYGYTF,TGTGCCAGCTCACCCGGGACAGGGTATGGCTACACCTTC
once,TRBJ2-7,-,TRBV7-9,CASTPLSVAYEQYF,TGTGCCAGCACCCCGTTGAGTGTTGCCTACGAGCAGTACTTC
-,TRBJ1-5,TRBD1,TRBV28,CASRLRGQTGGNQPQHF,TGTGCCAGCCGGCTCCGTGGCCAAACAGGGGGCAATCAGCCCCAGCATTTT
-,TRBJ2-7,-,TRBV30,CAWSVSGPTEQYF,TGTGCCTGGAGTGTAAGTGGTCCGACCGAGCAGTACTTC
-,TRBJ1-5,-,TRBV30,CAWSTDSQPQHF,TGTGCCTGGTCGACGGACTCCCAGCCCCAGCATTTT
-,TRBJ2-7,TRBD2,TRBV7-2,CASSHGTSYEQYF,TGTGCCAGCAGCCACGGGACTAGCTACGAGCAGTACTTC
-,TRBJ2-5,-,TRBV7-9,CASSLTQNQETQYF,TGTGCCAGCAGCTTAACGCAGAACCAAGAGACCCAGTACTTC
once,TRBJ2-3,TRBD2,TRBV30,CAWSSLGLAADTQYF,TGTGCCTGGAGTTCCCTGGGACTAGCGGCAGATACGCAGTATTTT
-,TRBJ2-5,TRBD2,TRBV30,CAWSGSGTETQYF,TGTGCCTGGAGCGGAAGCGGGACAGAGACCCAGTACTTC
few,TRBJ1-1,-,TRBV19,CASSRRGSAEAFF,TGTGCCAGTAGTAGGAGGGGGTCGGCTGAAGCTTTCTTT
-,TRBJ2-1,TRBD2,TRBV5-1,CASSAWTSGSKGQFF,TGCGCCAGCAGCGCCTGGACTAGCGGGAGTAAGGGGCAGTTCTTC
-,TRBJ2-5,-,TRBV9,CASSVGPFPQETQYF,TGTGCCAGCAGCGTAGGTCCCTTCCCACAAGAGACCCAGTACTTC
few,TRBJ2-1,-,TRBV30,CAWTGYNEQFF,TGTGCCTGGACCGGATATAATGAGCAGTTCTTC
once,TRBJ2-7,TRBD2,TRBV29-1,CSGGTSLREQYF,TGCAGCGGGGGGACTAGCTTACGCGAGCAGTACTTC
-,TRBJ2-1,-,TRBV4-2,CASSQEKSQFF,TGTGCCAGCAGCCAAGAAAAATCGCAGTTCTTC
-,TRBJ1-5,-,TRBV30,CAWSVKGSQPQHF,TGTGCCTGGAGTGTTAAGGGTTCTCAGCCCCAGCATTTT
-,TRBJ2-7,-,TRBV27,CASSFQGGYEQYF,TGTGCCAGCAGTTTTCAGGGGGGCTACGAGCAGTACTTC
-,TRBJ2-1,-,TRBV7-2,CASSLQRVYNEQFF,TGTGCCAGCAGCTTACAGCGGGTTTACAATGAGCAGTTCTTC
-,TRBJ1-2,-,TRBV4-1,CASSQSSVYGYTF,TGCGCCAGCAGCCAAAGTTCAGTCTATGGCTACACCTTC
-,TRBJ2-2,TRBD2,TRBV2,CASGRREGTGELFF,TGTGCCAGCGGCCGCAGGGAGGGCACCGGGGAGCTGTTTTTT
-,TRBJ1-5,-,TRBV9,CASSGGPYSNQPQHF,TGTGCCAGCAGCGGTGGTCCATATAGCAATCAGCCCCAGCATTTT
-,TRBJ2-2,-,TRBV6-5,CASSPRQFGTGELFF,TGTGCCAGCAGTCCCCGGCAGTTTGGGACCGGGGAGCTGTTTTTT
-,TRBJ2-5,TRBD2,TRBV29-1,CSVAQPPGLAGGVETQYF,TGCAGCGTTGCCCAACCGCCGGGACTAGCGGGAGGGGTAGAGACCCAGTACTTC